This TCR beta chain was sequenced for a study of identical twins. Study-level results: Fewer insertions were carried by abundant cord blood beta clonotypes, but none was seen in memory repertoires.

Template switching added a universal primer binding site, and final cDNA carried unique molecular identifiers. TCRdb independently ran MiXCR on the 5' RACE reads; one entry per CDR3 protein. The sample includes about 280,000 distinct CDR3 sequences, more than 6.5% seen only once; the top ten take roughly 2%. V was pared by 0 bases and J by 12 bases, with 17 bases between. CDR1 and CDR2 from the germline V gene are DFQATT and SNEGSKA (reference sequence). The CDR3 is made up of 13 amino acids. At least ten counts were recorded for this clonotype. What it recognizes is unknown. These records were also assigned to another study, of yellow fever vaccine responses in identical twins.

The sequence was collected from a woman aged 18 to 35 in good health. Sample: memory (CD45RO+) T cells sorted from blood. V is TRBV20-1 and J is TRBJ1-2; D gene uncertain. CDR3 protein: CSAREDVKLSDTF. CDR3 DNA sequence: TGCAGTGCTAGAGAGGACGTTAAGCTCTCGGACACCTTC.